One and the same sample provided the 25 T cell receptor beta chains below, sequenced in a study of blood T cell repertoires in COVID-19. TCRdb keeps only in-frame clones here, not all; method: immunoSEQ multiplex PCR. Of 150,000 or so clones in the sample, roughly nine tenths are singletons; the top ten hold 5%. The sample comprised peripheral blood. The receptor set was obtained from a human donor in a cohort sampled during active COVID-19.

The chain carries TRBV3-1 (or the pseudogene TRBV3-2) and TRBJ2-1, with 8 bases aligning to TRBD1. CDR3 length: 15 amino acids. Germline assignment: CDR1 LGHDT and CDR2 YNNKEL (reference sequence). The V and J ends lost 7 bases and 7 bases, in that order; junction bases with no gene match: 12. In nucleotides, the CDR3 is TGTGCCAGCACATGGGGCAGGGGGCGGCGTAATGAGCAGTTCTTC. It encodes CASTWGRGRRNEQFF.

This chain connects TRBV5-6 to TRBJ2-5; D is possibly TRBD1 (5 bases). The CDR3 is made up of 15 amino acids. Trimming took 0 bases from V and 5 from J, leaving 14 bases between them. The germline CDR1 and CDR2 sequences are SGHDT and YYEEEE. The CDR3 DNA is TGTGCCAGCAGCTTGGTGAAGGGGCCTCGGGAGACCCAGTACTTC. Encoded protein: CASSLVKGPRETQYF. The full variable domain, with the rest looked up from reference TRBV5-6 and TRBJ2-5, is DAGVTQSPTHLIKTRGQQVTLRCSPKSGHDTVSWYQQALGQGPQFIFQYYEEEERQRGNFPDRFSGHQFPNYSSELNVNALLLGDSALYLCASSLVKGPRETQYFGPGTRLLVL.

V is TRBV2 and J is TRBJ1-1; D uncertain. This CDR3 has 11 residues. Trimming cost V 10 bases and J 5 bases, with 11 bases left between them. The germline CDR1 and CDR2 sequences are SNHLY and FYNNEI. CDR3 sequence reads: CATYTGTEAFF. CDR3 DNA: TGTGCCACCTACACGGGGACTGAAGCTTTCTTT.

The chain uses TRBV27 and TRBJ2-7; D not certain. The V end lost 8 bases, the J end lost 0 bases, and 11 bases lay between the germline ends. The CDR3 sequence is 13 residues long. Germline CDR1 MNHEY, CDR2 SMNVEV (reference sequence). The CDR3 DNA sequence: TGTGCCAGCCGCCCCGCAGGCTCCTACGAGCAGTACTTC. Translating gives CASRPAGSYEQYF.

The chain is built from TRBV5-6 and TRBJ2-7; 14 positions match TRBD2. This CDR3 is built from 15 residues. V dropped 4 bases and J dropped 6; count of bases not matched to a gene: 6. Germline V lookup: CDR1 SGHDT, CDR2 YYEEEE. The CDR3 nucleotides read TGTGCCAGCAGCAAAGGGACTAGCGGGAGCGGCGAGCAGTACTTC. Amino acid sequence: CASSKGTSGSGEQYF.

This sequence joins TRBV7-2 and TRBJ2-7; D gene unclear. V lost 1 base and J lost 5, with 12 bases in between. Germline V lookup: CDR1 SGHTA, CDR2 FQGNSA. The CDR3 contains 14 residues. The CDR3 region has the DNA TGTGCCAGCAGCTTAGGCCTAGTCTCTCACGAGCAGTACTTC. As protein: CASSLGLVSHEQYF.

The V gene is TRBV4-1, the J gene TRBJ2-1, with 8 positions matching TRBD2. CDR3 size: 15 residues. J was trimmed by 0 bases and V by 6 bases; bases with no gene match: 4. CDR1 and CDR2 (germline): MGHRA, YSYEKL. CDR3 residues: CASSLSGSSYNEQFF. The CDR3 nucleotides are TGCGCCAGCAGTCTCAGCGGGAGCTCCTACAATGAGCAGTTCTTC.

The V call is TRBV28, the J call TRBJ1-2; 9 nucleotides agree with TRBD1. The length of the CDR3 is 16 residues. J lost 7 bases, V lost 4 bases, and 13 bases had no gene match. From germline, CDR1 is MDHEN and CDR2 SYDVKM. CDR3 residues: CASSSPPYRGQGGYTF. Here the CDR3 DNA reads TGTGCCAGCAGTTCCCCCCCCTACAGGGGGCAAGGTGGCTACACCTTC.

This chain uses TRBV7-9 with TRBJ1-1; D might be TRBD1 (6 bases). The V gene's germline CDR1 is SEHNR and CDR2 FQNEAQ (reference sequence). The V gene lost 5 bases and the J gene lost 0 bases, with 19 bases spanning the gap. CDR3 size: 17 residues. The CDR3 protein is CASSPTVTGNMNTEAFF. In DNA form, the CDR3 reads TGTGCCAGCAGCCCCACCGTGACAGGTAACATGAACACTGAAGCTTTCTTT.

The rearrangement joins TRBV12-3 or TRBV12-4 to TRBJ1-2, with a tentative D call TRBD1 (6 bases). V was clipped by 2 bases and J by 6 bases, with 10 bases between them. The CDR3 extends over 13 amino acids. In nucleotides, the CDR3 is TGTGCCAGCAGTTTAATGGACAGCGATGGCTACACCTTC. Translated: CASSLMDSDGYTF.

The chain has TRBV5-8 and TRBJ1-2; 8 bases fit TRBD1. Trimming removed 9 bases from V and 8 bases from J; junction bases left unmatched: 9. The CDR3 extends over 12 amino acids. Germline assignment: CDR1 SGHTS and CDR2 YDEGEE. The DNA for the CDR3 is TGTGCCACCACCGGGACAGGTCTAGGCTACACCTTC. It is translated as CATTGTGLGYTF.

The chain combines TRBV5-1 with TRBJ2-7; D perhaps matches TRBD1 (5 bases). This CDR3 comprises 15 residues. The germline gives CDR1 SGHRS, CDR2 YFSETQ. V was clipped by 0 bases and J by 4 bases, with 14 bases between them. The CDR3 is CASSLAAGIGYEQYF. The CDR3 DNA is TGCGCCAGCAGCTTGGCGGCAGGGATCGGGTACGAGCAGTACTTC.

The chain combines TRBV3-1 (or the pseudogene TRBV3-2) with TRBJ1-1; D not resolved. V lost 0 bases and J 0 bases, leaving 8 bases between the germline ends. Per the germline V gene, CDR1 is LGHDT and CDR2 is YNNKEL (reference sequence). The CDR3 has 15 residues. The CDR3 loop reads CASSQDLGLNTEAFF. The CDR3 nucleotides read TGTGCCAGCAGCCAAGATTTGGGCCTGAACACTGAAGCTTTCTTT.

The chain employs TRBV4-2 and TRBJ1-5; D remains ambiguous. Germline V CDR1 and CDR2: LGHNA, YNFKEQ. The CDR3 spans 15 residues. V was shortened by 2 bases and J by 0 bases, with 8 bases between the two germline ends. The CDR3 protein is CASSQLSGSNQPQHF. The DNA of the CDR3 is TGTGCCAGCAGCCAATTGTCGGGTAGCAATCAGCCCCAGCATTTT.

This rearrangement joins TRBV6-5 to TRBJ2-1; maybe TRBD1 (6 bases). Between the trimmed V and J ends, which lost 6 bases and 10 bases, there was a span of 13 bases. This CDR3 comprises 12 residues. CDR1 is MNHEY, CDR2 SVGAGI, per germline. CDR3 amino acids: CASSRGAGEQFF. CDR3 nucleotides: TGTGCCAGCAGCAGGGGCGCAGGGGAGCAGTTCTTC.

This clone was seen once. The chain employs TRBV28 and TRBJ1-4; 11 bases align to TRBD1. The length of the CDR3 is 15 residues. Looked up from germline, CDR1 is MDHEN and CDR2 is SYDVKM. The trim removed 2 bases at V and 6 bases at J, leaving 2 bases unmatched. This chain's CDR3 is CASSLRTGGDEKLFF. For the CDR3, the DNA is TGTGCCAGCAGTTTAAGGACAGGGGGCGATGAAAAACTGTTTTTT.

CDR3: CASSYSPGTSGGAVIIQYF. In DNA form, the CDR3 reads TGTGCCAGCAGTTACTCTCCCGGGACTAGCGGGGGGGCCGTGATCATTCAGTACTTC. V is TRBV6-2 or TRBV6-3 and J is TRBJ2-4, with 16 bases fitting TRBD2. The V and J ends lost 0 bases and 9 bases, in that order; junction bases with no gene match: 11. The V gene's germline CDR1 is MNHEY and CDR2 SVGEGT. The CDR3 length is 19 residues.

V usage is TRBV6-5 and J usage is TRBJ1-6; D remains unclear. The germline V gene encodes CDR1 MNHEY and CDR2 SVGAGI. The V and J ends lost 10 bases and 4 bases respectively, with 11 bases between them. The CDR3 runs 13 residues. The CDR3 protein is CAIPADYNSPLHF. The CDR3 DNA reads as TGTGCCATCCCGGCGGATTATAATTCACCCCTCCACTTT.

The CDR3 DNA sequence: TGTGCCAGCAGTGGGGGGGGCACCCGCGGCTCCTACGAGCAGTACTTC. It is translated as CASSGGGTRGSYEQYF. The V call is TRBV2, the J call TRBJ2-7, with a possible D match to TRBD2 (7 bases). This CDR3 spans 16 amino acids. V lost 4 bases and J lost 0, with 16 bases in between. Germline loops: CDR1 SNHLY, CDR2 FYNNEI.

The chain is built from TRBV11-3 and TRBJ1-4; D unclear. Germline V gives CDR1 SGHNT, CDR2 YENEEA. Trimming pared 3 bases from V and 0 bases from J, leaving 8 bases between. The CDR3 consists of 15 residues. CDR3: CASSFRGATNEKLFF. CDR3 nucleotides: TGTGCCAGCAGCTTCCGGGGTGCAACTAATGAAAAACTGTTTTTT.

V usage is TRBV11-2 and J usage is TRBJ1-2, with 9 bases fitting TRBD1. The CDR3 is 15 amino acids. Germline V gives CDR1 SGHAT, CDR2 FQNNGV. J lost 4 bases, V lost 4 bases, and 7 bases had no gene match. The CDR3 here is CASSSRQGVIYGYTF. CDR3 nucleotide sequence: TGTGCCAGCAGCTCCCGACAGGGGGTAATCTATGGCTACACCTTC.

This clone appeared a few times. The chain combines TRBV7-8 with TRBJ2-2; a possible D gene is TRBD2 (6 bases). Deletions cut 1 base from V and 1 base from J, with 10 bases between. The CDR3 contains 16 residues. Looked up from germline, CDR1 is SGHVS and CDR2 is FQNEAQ. In nucleotides, the CDR3 is TGTGCCAGCAGCTTAGTGTGGGGAGGGAACACCGGGGAGCTGTTTTTT. This gives the protein CASSLVWGGNTGELFF.

The chain recombines TRBV6-5 with TRBJ2-7, with D perhaps matching TRBD1 (5 bases). The CDR3 length is 13 residues. Germline values: CDR1 MNHEY, CDR2 SVGAGI. V shed 6 bases and J shed 5 bases, with 14 bases lying between them. CDR3 sequence (DNA): TGTGCCAGCAGGGAGCAGGGTACCAACGAGCAGTACTTC. Its translation is CASREQGTNEQYF.

V is TRBV7-3 and J is TRBJ1-6; D is possibly TRBD1 (5 bases). V was pared by 4 bases and J by 13 bases, with 11 bases between. This CDR3 contains 12 residues. Germline V gives CDR1 SGHTA, CDR2 FQGTGA. CDR3 protein: CASSSTSGPLHF. Here the CDR3 DNA reads TGTGCCAGCAGCTCCACTTCAGGGCCCCTCCACTTT.

The chain combines TRBV4-1 with TRBJ1-2; 9 bases are shared with TRBD1. CDR3 length equals 21 residues. Germline trimming cut 4 bases from V and 4 bases from J; bases unmatched to any gene: 25. The germline V gene encodes CDR1 MGHRA and CDR2 YSYEKL. The CDR3 region has the DNA TGCGCCAGCAGCCGTCTTTTAGATCTGGGACAGGGAAACCAGAAAAGCTATGGCTACACCTTC. It is translated as CASSRLLDLGQGNQKSYGYTF.